This T cell receptor (beta chain) was captured by sequencing in a study of blood T cell repertoires in COVID-19. About the research overall: Researchers got acute and convalescent COVID-19 samples from the United States, Italy and Spain. The cDNA or gDNA used as material had been derived from T cells, B-cell-depleted T cells, or PBMCs.

Germline CDR1 and CDR2: SGDLS and YYNGEE. Trimming at V came to 0 bases and at J to 4 bases, leaving 2 bases not matched to a gene. The CDR3 spans 14 residues. In the source study's methods: Researchers report that nucleated cell counts were estimated from reference gene primer amplification. Sequencing used immunoSEQ multiplex PCR; TCRdb keeps in-frame clones, though not all of them. V and J calls and clone size are as listed in that table; D and trimming were resolved from the DNA. Of 390,000 or so clones in the sample, around 90% were seen once. The rearrangement joins TRBV9 to TRBJ2-5; 8 nucleotides align to TRBD2. The sequenced sample was peripheral blood. This sequence originates from a man aged 18 to 30 with active or convalescent COVID-19. CDR3 coding DNA: TGTGCCAGCAGCGTAGCGGGGGGGCCAGAGACCCAGTACTTC. It encodes CASSVAGGPETQYF.